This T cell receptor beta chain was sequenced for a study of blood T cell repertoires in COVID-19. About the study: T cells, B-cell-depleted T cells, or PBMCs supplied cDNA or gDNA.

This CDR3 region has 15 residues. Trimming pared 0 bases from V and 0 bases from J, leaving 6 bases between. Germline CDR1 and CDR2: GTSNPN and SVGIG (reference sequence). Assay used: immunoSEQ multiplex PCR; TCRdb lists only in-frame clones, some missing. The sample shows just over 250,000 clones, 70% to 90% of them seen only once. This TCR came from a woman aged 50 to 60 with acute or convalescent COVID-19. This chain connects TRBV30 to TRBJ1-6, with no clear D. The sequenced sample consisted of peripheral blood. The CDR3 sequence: CAWSVVSSYNSPLHF. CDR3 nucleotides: TGTGCCTGGAGTGTAGTCAGCTCCTATAATTCACCCCTCCACTTT.